Each of the 8 T cell receptor beta chains below was sequenced from the same sample in a study of blood T cell repertoires in COVID-19. The method was immunoSEQ multiplex PCR; TCRdb's version includes in-frame clones alone and lacks a portion of them. The table records approximately 260,000 clones, 86% of them present only once. The material sequenced was peripheral blood. The receptors stem from a man aged 18 to 29 with active or convalescent COVID-19.

The chain is built from TRBV5-1 and TRBJ2-1; D is undetermined. Between the trimmed V and J ends, which lost 5 bases and 3 bases, there was a span of 15 bases. This CDR3 spans 15 amino acids. Germline V gene lookup returns CDR1 SGHRS and CDR2 YFSETQ. The CDR3 sequence: CASRTTSLDYNEQFF. The CDR3 DNA follows: TGCGCCAGCAGAACTACTTCCCTAGACTACAATGAGCAGTTCTTC. The variable domain in full, completed from reference TRBV5-1 and TRBJ2-1, reads KAGVTQTPRYLIKTRGQQVTLSCSPISGHRSVSWYQQTPGQGLQFLFEYFSETQRNKGNFPGRFSGRQFSNSRSEMNVSTLELGDSALYLCASRTTSLDYNEQFFGPGTRLTVL.

V and J are TRBV9 and TRBJ2-1; 8 positions agree with TRBD2. This CDR3 is built from 15 residues. The V gene's germline CDR1 is SGDLS and CDR2 YYNGEE. V shed 4 bases and J 1 base; nucleotides not matched to a gene: 4. The CDR3 DNA is TGTGCCAGCAGCCCATCGGGGGGGTCCTACAATGAGCAGTTCTTC. Protein sequence: CASSPSGGSYNEQFF.

The CDR3 region has the DNA TGTGCCAGCAGCCAGGGGACAGGGTTCAATGAGCAGTTCTTC. Residues: CASSQGTGFNEQFF. The chain is built from TRBV27 and TRBJ2-1, with 9 bases fitting TRBD1. This CDR3 has 14 residues. CDR1 and CDR2 (germline): MNHEY, SMNVEV (reference sequence). Trimming cost V 6 bases and J 6 bases; bases outside gene matches: 6.

This chain connects TRBV29-1 to TRBJ1-1; 7 bases match TRBD1. Germline V lookup: CDR1 SQVTM, CDR2 ANQGSEA. The trim removed 7 bases at V and 0 bases at J, leaving 8 bases unmatched. CDR3 size: 14 residues. The CDR3 reads CSAGRDSMNTEAFF. CDR3 bases: TGCAGCGCCGGCCGGGACAGTATGAACACTGAAGCTTTCTTT.

The J gene is TRBJ2-6, the V gene TRBV4-1; D remains ambiguous. Looked up from germline, CDR1 is MGHRA and CDR2 is YSYEKL. V dropped 3 bases and J dropped 0 bases, with 3 bases sitting between them. The CDR3 is 14 residues long. CDR3 in amino acids: CASSQSSGANVLTF. For the CDR3, the DNA is TGCGCCAGCAGCCAGAGCTCTGGGGCCAACGTCCTGACTTTC.

The chain combines TRBV13 with TRBJ2-1; no clear D gene. The ends were cut back, 5 bases at V and 3 bases at J, with 8 bases in the middle. Germline CDR1 reads PRHDT; CDR2 reads FYEKMQ (reference sequence). CDR3 size: 13 residues. The CDR3 DNA is TGTGCCAGCAGCATGACACGCTACAATGAGCAGTTCTTC. This sequence encodes CASSMTRYNEQFF.

This rearrangement joins TRBV11-2 to TRBJ2-3, with 8 bases identical to TRBD1. The CDR3 contains 15 residues. The V gene's germline CDR1 is SGHAT and CDR2 FQNNGV. V trimming: 5 bases; J trimming: 1 base; junction bases outside the gene matches: 5. CDR3 sequence (DNA): TGTGCCAGCAGCCCAGGGGGCGCGGGCACAGATACGCAGTATTTT. Protein product: CASSPGGAGTDTQYF.

The chain links TRBV27 to TRBJ2-5; 8 bases line up with TRBD1. The CDR3 has 14 residues. The trim removed 5 bases at V and 5 bases at J, leaving 7 bases unmatched. The germline V gene encodes CDR1 MNHEY and CDR2 SMNVEV (reference sequence). DNA of the CDR3: TGTGCCAGCAGTCCCACGACAGGGGAGGAGACCCAGTACTTC. It yields the protein CASSPTTGEETQYF.